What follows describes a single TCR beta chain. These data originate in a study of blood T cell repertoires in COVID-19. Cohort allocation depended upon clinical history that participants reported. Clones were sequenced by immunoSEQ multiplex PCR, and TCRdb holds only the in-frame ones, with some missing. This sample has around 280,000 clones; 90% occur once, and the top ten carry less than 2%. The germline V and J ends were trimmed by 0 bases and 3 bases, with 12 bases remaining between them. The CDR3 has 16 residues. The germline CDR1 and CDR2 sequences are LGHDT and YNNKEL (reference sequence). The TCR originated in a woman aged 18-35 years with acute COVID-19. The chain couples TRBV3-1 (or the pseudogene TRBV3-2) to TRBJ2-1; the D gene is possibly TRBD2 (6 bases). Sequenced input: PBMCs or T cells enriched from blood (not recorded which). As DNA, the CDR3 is TGTGCCAGCAGCCAAGATCTGTTGCGGGACTACAATGAGCAGTTCTTC. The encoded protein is CASSQDLLRDYNEQFF.